These 23 T cell receptor beta chains were sequenced from one sample in a study of blood T cell repertoires in COVID-19. Produced via immunoSEQ multiplex PCR; TCRdb's table is partial and in-frame only. The table shows tens of thousands of clones, with approximately 79% occurring only once. Sequencing used peripheral blood. The receptors derive from a man aged 65 to 85 with acute or convalescent COVID-19.

The chain is built from TRBV5-1 and TRBJ2-6; D is possibly TRBD2 (6 bases). The V end lost 4 bases, the J end lost 5 bases, and 10 bases lay between the germline ends. Germline V gives CDR1 SGHRS, CDR2 YFSETQ. The CDR3 covers 14 residues. Here the CDR3 DNA reads TGCGCCAGCAGCCCGGGAGAGTGGGCCAACGTCCTGACTTTC. Translating it yields CASSPGEWANVLTF.

The chain employs TRBV5-1 and TRBJ1-1, with 10 bases identical to TRBD1. The CDR3 runs 15 residues. The germline CDR1 and CDR2 sequences are SGHRS and YFSETQ. The V segment lost 2 bases and the J segment 2 bases; nucleotides outside the gene matches: 3. The CDR3 reads CASSFGDRGNTEAFF. The DNA of the CDR3 is TGCGCCAGCAGCTTTGGGGACAGGGGAAACACTGAAGCTTTCTTT.

This sequence joins TRBV10-3 and TRBJ1-1; D gene ambiguous. Germline values: CDR1 ENHRY, CDR2 SYGVKD. The CDR3 spans 13 residues. Trimming stripped 4 bases from V and 2 bases from J, with 8 bases between. The CDR3 DNA reads as TGTGCCATCAGTGGGACGGGAAACACTGAAGCTTTCTTT. Protein sequence: CAISGTGNTEAFF.

This chain connects TRBV5-1 to TRBJ2-3; the match to TRBD2 covers 12 bases. Trimming removed 1 base from V and 0 bases from J; junction bases left unmatched: 12. Germline-derived CDR1 and CDR2 are SGHRS and YFSETQ. The CDR3 loop spans 20 amino acids. This chain's CDR3 is CASSLPLLAGGRGSTDTQYF. The CDR3 DNA reads as TGCGCCAGCAGCTTGCCCCTTCTAGCGGGGGGGCGGGGAAGCACAGATACGCAGTATTTT.

The chain combines TRBV18 with TRBJ2-3, with D possibly matching TRBD2 (7 bases). The germline V gene has CDR1 KGHSH and CDR2 LQKENI. The CDR3 consists of 15 residues. Trimming shortened V by 3 bases and J by 1 base, and 11 bases separated the two germline ends. CDR3 region: CASSPLGGRTDTQYF. The CDR3 nucleotides are TGTGCCAGCTCACCTTTGGGGGGGCGCACAGATACGCAGTATTTT.

V gene TRBV13 combines with J gene TRBJ1-3, with D possibly TRBD1 on 6 matching bases. Trimming pared 5 bases from V and 4 bases from J, leaving 12 bases between. The CDR3 loop spans 14 amino acids. CDR1 and CDR2 from the germline V gene are PRHDT and FYEKMQ (reference sequence). The DNA for the CDR3 is TGTGCCAGCAGCCCCAGGGGAAAGGGAAACACCATATATTTT. Its translation: CASSPRGKGNTIYF.

This chain joins TRBV4-1 and TRBJ2-7, with unresolved D. V was shortened by 3 bases and J by 5 bases, with 23 bases between the two germline ends. Germline values: CDR1 MGHRA, CDR2 YSYEKL. The CDR3 spans 17 residues. CDR3 coding DNA: TGCGCCAGCAGCCAGCTTGGGCCAAGAGCCTTTGTGAACGAGCAGTACTTC. Translated: CASSQLGPRAFVNEQYF.

This chain uses TRBV6-5 with TRBJ1-2; tentative D call: TRBD1 (5 bases). Trimming shortened V by 2 bases and J by 8 bases, and 9 bases separated the two germline ends. Germline V CDR1 and CDR2: MNHEY, SVGAGI. This CDR3 has 12 amino acids. This chain's CDR3 is CASSYTGQGYTF. CDR3 sequence (DNA): TGTGCCAGCAGTTACACAGGTCAAGGCTACACCTTC.

The CDR3, as DNA: TGTGCCAGTAGACCTCAGGGGACCTCCTACAATGAGCAGTTCTTC. It codes for CASRPQGTSYNEQFF. This chain links TRBV19 with TRBJ2-1; D might be TRBD1 (6 bases). The CDR3 has 15 residues. Trimming shortened V by 6 bases and J by 0 bases, and 12 bases separated the two germline ends. Germline V gives CDR1 LNHDA, CDR2 SQIVND (reference sequence).

This clone was counted a few times. The chain is built from TRBV19 and TRBJ1-2, with TRBD1 matching over 9 bases. Germline loops: CDR1 LNHDA, CDR2 SQIVND (reference sequence). The CDR3 is 16 amino acids. V gave up 5 bases and J gave up 6 bases; unmatched junction bases: 13. The CDR3 nucleotides read TGTGCCAGTAGTGTCCCTCTTACCGGGACAGGGCATGGCTACACCTTC. Protein: CASSVPLTGTGHGYTF.

The CDR3, as DNA: TGTGCCAGCCAACCGGGACAGGGGACCTACGAGCAGTACTTC. It codes for CASQPGQGTYEQYF. The V gene is TRBV27, the J gene TRBJ2-7; 10 bases line up with TRBD1. This CDR3 is 14 amino acids long. Germline loops: CDR1 MNHEY, CDR2 SMNVEV (reference sequence). Losses at the gene ends were 8 bases for V and 2 bases for J; bases not matched to a gene: 6.

The DNA of the CDR3 is TGTGCCAGCAGCTCCCTGCTGGCCTCTTTGAACACTGAAGCTTTCTTT. It translates to CASSSLLASLNTEAFF. The rearrangement uses TRBV11-2 and TRBJ1-1; the D is unclear. Germline V gives CDR1 SGHAT, CDR2 FQNNGV. The CDR3 runs 16 residues. Trimming shortened V by 4 bases and J by 0 bases, and 15 bases separated the two germline ends.

The table lists this clone with a count of one. This chain uses TRBV6-5 with TRBJ1-6; the D gene is possibly TRBD1 (6 bases). There are 15 residues in the CDR3. Germline assignment: CDR1 MNHEY and CDR2 SVGAGI. The germline V and J ends were trimmed by 6 bases and 6 bases, with 15 bases remaining between them. This CDR3 is CASRTQGTSNSPLHF. The CDR3 nucleotides read TGTGCCAGCAGAACACAGGGTACATCTAATTCACCCCTCCACTTT.

The chain uses TRBV15 and TRBJ2-3, with D possibly matching TRBD1 (5 bases). The length of the CDR3 is 15 residues. CDR1 is LNHNV and CDR2 is YYDKDF in the germline V gene (reference sequence). V shed 0 bases and J shed 1 base, with 8 bases lying between them. The CDR3 bases are TGTGCCACCAGCAGAGAAACAGGTCGCACAGATACGCAGTATTTT. It encodes CATSRETGRTDTQYF.

The chain combines TRBV27 with TRBJ2-1, with D hard to call. Trimming removed 8 bases at V and 3 bases at J, with 5 bases between. Germline-derived CDR1 and CDR2 are MNHEY and SMNVEV (reference sequence). This CDR3 contains 11 residues. The CDR3 sequence: CASGLYNEQFF. The CDR3 DNA reads as TGTGCCAGCGGCCTCTACAATGAGCAGTTCTTC.

The rearrangement uses TRBV27 and TRBJ1-5; D is possibly TRBD1 (5 bases). Germline V CDR1 and CDR2: MNHEY, SMNVEV (reference sequence). The ends were cut back, 3 bases at V and 11 bases at J, with 11 bases in the middle. This CDR3 contains 12 residues. This CDR3 reads CASSLLGGTQHF. CDR3 DNA: TGTGCCAGCAGTTTGTTGGGGGGGACCCAGCATTTT.

V gene TRBV2 combines with J gene TRBJ1-1, with unresolved D. The CDR3 has 12 amino acids. CDR1 is SNHLY and CDR2 is FYNNEI in the germline V gene. With 10 bases removed from V and 5 bases from J, the gap between germline ends came to 14 bases. The CDR3 sequence is CATNGGGTEAFF. CDR3 DNA sequence: TGTGCCACTAATGGTGGAGGAACTGAAGCTTTCTTT.

V and J are TRBV19 and TRBJ2-1; 9 nucleotides line up with TRBD2. With V trimmed by 5 bases and J by 4 bases, 12 bases remained unmatched. The CDR3 runs 17 residues. CDR1 and CDR2 (germline): LNHDA, SQIVND (reference sequence). The CDR3 reads CASSPPSSGVGYNEQFF. The CDR3 bases are TGTGCCAGTAGTCCACCTTCTAGCGGGGTGGGTTACAATGAGCAGTTCTTC.

The rearrangement joins TRBV12-3 or TRBV12-4 to TRBJ2-1; D gene unclear. V lost 5 bases and J 9 bases, leaving 11 bases between the germline ends. The CDR3 has 12 amino acids. CDR3 in DNA: TGTGCCAGCAGTAAATCGAACGGTGAGCAGTTCTTC. Protein: CASSKSNGEQFF.

This clone is labeled as medium-sized. CDR3 amino acids: CASTGTGLNEQFF. DNA for the CDR3: TGTGCCAGCACCGGGACAGGGCTTAATGAGCAGTTCTTC. The chain combines TRBV6-5 with TRBJ2-1, with 9 bases identical to TRBD1. The V segment lost 7 bases and the J segment 7 bases; nucleotides outside the gene matches: 5. This CDR3 comprises 13 residues. Germline CDR1 MNHEY, CDR2 SVGAGI.

This chain connects TRBV7-8 to TRBJ1-6; TRBD1 matches 10 bases. Germline lookup yields CDR1 SGHVS and CDR2 FQNEAQ. The CDR3 is 15 residues long. J was trimmed by 8 bases and V by 5 bases; bases with no gene match: 6. The CDR3 is CASSHSGTGDSPLHF. In DNA form, the CDR3 reads TGTGCCAGCAGCCACTCCGGGACAGGGGATTCACCCCTCCACTTT.

This clone has a single count. Other DNA sequences in the same sample also yield this CDR3. This chain links TRBV5-5 with TRBJ2-7; D not certain. Germline V gene lookup returns CDR1 SGHKS and CDR2 YYEKEE (reference sequence). The CDR3 spans 12 residues. V lost 2 bases to trimming and J lost 3 bases, with 6 bases between them. As DNA, the CDR3 is TGTGCCAGCAGCTTCCCAGGCTACGAGCAGTACGTC. As protein: CASSFPGYEQYV.

The CDR3 region is CASRKSGGALETQYF. CDR3 nucleotides: TGTGCCAGCAGAAAAAGCGGGGGGGCCTTGGAGACCCAGTACTTC. The chain recombines TRBV5-4 with TRBJ2-5; 10 nucleotides match TRBD2. Looked up from germline, CDR1 is SGHNT and CDR2 is YYREEE (reference sequence). The junction had 9 bases not matched to a gene; V was cut back by 5 bases and J by 5 bases. There are 15 residues in the CDR3. Full variable domain (missing parts from reference TRBV5-4 and TRBJ2-5): ETGVTQSPTHLIKTRGQQVTLRCSSQSGHNTVSWYQQALGQGPQFIFQYYREEENGRGNFPPRFSGLQFPNYSSELNVNALELDDSALYLCASRKSGGALETQYFGPGTRLLVL.